Below, 25 T cell receptor beta chains from the same sample are listed, as sequenced in a study of blood T cell repertoires in COVID-19 (TCRdb year 2020). Library creation used the immunoSEQ multiplex PCR assay. In TCRdb, the immuneACCESS table is reduced to in-frame sequences with V and J assigned. These tables do not hold every clone; where another copy was compared, an unresolved V gene accounts for under half, and the others remain unexplained. The sample contains under 45,000 clones, 70% to 90% of them found a single time. 5.4% of the sample belongs to the ten largest clones. The sequencing input was peripheral blood. Receptor source: a man between 50 and 59 years old with active COVID-19.

The gene calls are TRBV24-1 and TRBJ2-5, with 7 positions matching TRBD1. The CDR3 totals 15 residues. Germline trimming cut 4 bases from V and 1 base from J; bases unmatched to any gene: 5. Germline V lookup: CDR1 KGHDR, CDR2 SFDVKD. CDR3 bases: TGTGCCACCAGTGACCCGGACAGGTTCCAAGAGACCCAGTACTTC. Its protein product is CATSDPDRFQETQYF.

This chain joins TRBV12-3 or TRBV12-4 and TRBJ1-2, with D perhaps TRBD1 (5 bases). The CDR3 is 13 residues long. V lost 0 bases, J lost 6 bases, and 8 bases lay in between. Here the CDR3 reads CASSLAGVDGYTF. The CDR3 DNA follows: TGTGCCAGCAGTTTAGCAGGGGTAGATGGCTACACCTTC.

The chain recombines TRBV11-2 with TRBJ1-1, with a tentative D call TRBD1 (6 bases). The CDR3 sequence is 12 residues long. The germline gives CDR1 SGHAT, CDR2 FQNNGV. The germline V and J ends were trimmed by 1 base and 7 bases, with 7 bases remaining between them. The CDR3 is CASSLGGHEAFF. The CDR3 DNA reads TGTGCCAGCAGCTTAGGGGGACATGAAGCTTTCTTT.

The genes are TRBV5-6 and TRBJ2-1; TRBD1 matches 10 bases. Germline CDR1 is SGHDT and CDR2 is YYEEEE. With V trimmed by 4 bases and J by 8 bases, 9 bases remained unmatched. CDR3 length: 15 amino acids. DNA for the CDR3: TGTGCCAGCAGCCTGACAGGGGGCTATTTCGATGAGCAGTTCTTC. Amino acids: CASSLTGGYFDEQFF.

This clone was detected once. V usage is TRBV18 and J usage is TRBJ1-1; 10 bases agree with TRBD1. The germline V gene encodes CDR1 KGHSH and CDR2 LQKENI. There are 17 residues in the CDR3. With V trimmed by 0 bases and J by 0 bases, 4 bases remained unmatched. CDR3 region: CASSPPGQGTMNTEAFF. CDR3 sequence (DNA): TGTGCCAGCTCACCACCGGGACAGGGGACCATGAACACTGAAGCTTTCTTT.

This clone was picked up one time. The chain is built from TRBV11-3 and TRBJ2-1; 11 positions agree with TRBD2. J gave up 11 bases and V 1 base, and 1 base lay outside the gene matches. The CDR3 is 13 amino acids. From germline, CDR1 is SGHNT and CDR2 YENEEA. The CDR3 reads CASSLGLAGQQFF. CDR3 nucleotides: TGTGCCAGCAGCTTAGGACTAGCGGGACAGCAGTTCTTC.

A note on this clone: Germline is not matched at one junction end, which may reflect a read error. The CDR3 loop is CASTQSGRSYEQYF. CDR3 bases: TGTGCCAGCACCCAAAGCGGGAGGTCATACGAGCAGTACTTC. V gene TRBV3-1 (or the pseudogene TRBV3-2) combines with J gene TRBJ2-7; 9 nucleotides line up with TRBD2. Germline V gene data show CDR1 as LGHDT and CDR2 as YNNKEL (reference sequence). The CDR3 is made up of 14 amino acids.

This chain's CDR3 is CASSGTSGGGDTQYF. The CDR3, as DNA: TGTGCCAGCAGTGGGACTAGCGGGGGGGGAGATACGCAGTATTTT. V gene TRBV2 combines with J gene TRBJ2-3; 15 nucleotides align to TRBD2. The ends lost 4 bases at V and 5 bases at J; junction bases unmatched: 1. Germline values: CDR1 SNHLY, CDR2 FYNNEI. The CDR3 length is 15 residues.

Only a few counts were recorded for this clone. The rearrangement uses TRBV19 and TRBJ1-1, with 10 bases lining up with TRBD1. The CDR3 contains 15 residues. Unmatched junction bases numbered 12, after V lost 7 bases and J lost 7 bases. Germline loops: CDR1 LNHDA, CDR2 SQIVND (reference sequence). Written as DNA, the CDR3 is TGTGCCAGTACCGTGGGGGGACAGGGGAGGGTTGAAGCTTTCTTT. This gives the protein CASTVGGQGRVEAFF.

This clone has just one count. V usage is TRBV29-1 and J usage is TRBJ1-2, with TRBD1 matching 9 bases. The CDR3 loop spans 14 amino acids. V shed 4 bases, J shed 4 bases, and the junction held 7 bases outside the gene matches. The germline V gene has CDR1 SQVTM and CDR2 ANQGSEA. CDR3 DNA sequence: TGCAGCGTTGGAAGGACAGGGGAGGGCTATGGCTACACCTTC. It codes for CSVGRTGEGYGYTF.

The chain has TRBV7-6 and TRBJ2-7, with a possible D match to TRBD1 (5 bases). The CDR3 runs 15 residues. The V end lost 4 bases, the J end lost 0 bases, and 13 bases lay between the germline ends. Germline loops: CDR1 SGHVS, CDR2 FNYEAQ. The CDR3 reads CASSSNQGLSYEQYF. The CDR3 bases are TGTGCCAGCAGCTCAAACCAGGGTCTCTCCTACGAGCAGTACTTC.

The gene calls are TRBV5-1 and TRBJ1-1, with a possible D match to TRBD1 (6 bases). This CDR3 has 15 residues. The germline CDR1 and CDR2 sequences are SGHRS and YFSETQ. The V end lost 6 bases, the J end lost 2 bases, and 17 bases lay between the germline ends. CDR3 coding DNA: TGCGCCAGCACCTCGGCAGGGGCTCCAAACACTGAAGCTTTCTTT. This encodes CASTSAGAPNTEAFF. Full variable domain (remainder filled in from reference TRBV5-1 and TRBJ1-1): KAGVTQTPRYLIKTRGQQVTLSCSPISGHRSVSWYQQTPGQGLQFLFEYFSETQRNKGNFPGRFSGRQFSNSRSEMNVSTLELGDSALYLCASTSAGAPNTEAFFGQGTRLTVV.

The V and J genes are TRBV6-6 and TRBJ2-2; TRBD1 agrees at 8 bases. The CDR3 has 16 amino acids. Germline lookup yields CDR1 MNHNY and CDR2 SVGAGI (reference sequence). Trimming took 7 bases from V and 5 from J; bases not matched to a gene: 12. This CDR3 is CASIITRGPETGELFF. Here the CDR3 DNA reads TGTGCCAGCATTATAACCAGGGGGCCCGAGACCGGGGAGCTGTTTTTT.

The chain has TRBV15 and TRBJ1-2; D is unclear. The CDR3 length is 14 residues. The ends were cut back, 1 base at V and 0 bases at J, with 6 bases in the middle. Looked up from germline, CDR1 is LNHNV and CDR2 is YYDKDF (reference sequence). The CDR3 is CATSRGAPNYGYTF. The CDR3 DNA reads TGTGCCACCAGCAGAGGGGCCCCTAACTATGGCTACACCTTC.

The V and J genes are TRBV7-3 and TRBJ2-2, with TRBD2 matching over 10 bases. J was trimmed by 1 base and V by 4 bases; bases with no gene match: 3. Germline CDR1 and CDR2: SGHTA and FQGTGA. This CDR3 is 16 amino acids long. CDR3 sequence (DNA): TGTGCCAGCAGCTCAACTAGCGGGGTGAACACCGGGGAGCTGTTTTTT. Translating gives CASSSTSGVNTGELFF.

The chain combines TRBV5-1 with TRBJ1-1; 9 bases line up with TRBD1. V lost 4 bases and J lost 4; bases outside the gene matches: 5. Germline V gene lookup returns CDR1 SGHRS and CDR2 YFSETQ. This CDR3 has 14 residues. The CDR3 DNA follows: TGCGCCAGCAGCCTGGGGACAGGGAGCACTGAAGCTTTCTTT. Encoded protein: CASSLGTGSTEAFF.

By its share, this clone is medium-sized. The chain employs TRBV19 and TRBJ2-7; D gene ambiguous. The CDR3 has 13 residues. The germline gives CDR1 LNHDA, CDR2 SQIVND (reference sequence). The ends were cut back, 1 base at V and 6 bases at J, with 10 bases in the middle. CDR3: CASSIVSVSEQYF. The CDR3 DNA is TGTGCCAGTAGTATAGTCTCCGTCTCCGAGCAGTACTTC.

This clone was detected only once. V is TRBV19 and J is TRBJ2-2; 8 bases are shared with TRBD1. J lost 3 bases, V lost 7 bases, and 4 bases had no gene match. CDR1 and CDR2 (germline): LNHDA, SQIVND (reference sequence). The CDR3 totals 14 residues. The CDR3, as DNA: TGTGCCAGTAAAACGACAGGGGACACCGGGGAGCTGTTTTTT. Translating it yields CASKTTGDTGELFF.

This sequence joins TRBV6-5 and TRBJ1-2; D gene uncertain. The ends were cut back, 1 base at V and 6 bases at J, with 15 bases in the middle. The CDR3 length is 15 residues. From germline, CDR1 is MNHEY and CDR2 SVGAGI. CDR3 in amino acids: CASSYFGERIDGYTF. The CDR3, as DNA: TGTGCCAGCAGTTACTTTGGGGAGAGGATAGATGGCTACACCTTC.

The chain couples TRBV6-5 to TRBJ2-5, with 7 bases fitting TRBD1. Trimming cost V 6 bases and J 3 bases; bases outside gene matches: 7. This CDR3 is 14 amino acids long. The V gene's germline CDR1 is MNHEY and CDR2 SVGAGI. CDR3 sequence reads: CASRSGTAKETQYF. The CDR3 bases are TGTGCCAGCAGGTCCGGGACAGCAAAAGAGACCCAGTACTTC.

The J gene is TRBJ2-3, the V gene TRBV4-3; 11 bases are shared with TRBD2. Losses at the gene ends were 1 base for V and 3 bases for J; bases not matched to a gene: 9. The length of the CDR3 is 18 residues. Germline lookup yields CDR1 LGHNA and CDR2 YSLEER. CDR3 protein: CASSQGHLAGGSTDTQYF. The DNA for the CDR3 is TGCGCCAGCAGCCAAGGGCACCTAGCGGGAGGTTCGACAGATACGCAGTATTTT.

This clone was seen just once. The chain is built from TRBV19 and TRBJ2-3, with 9 bases fitting TRBD1. Germline-derived CDR1 and CDR2 are LNHDA and SQIVND (reference sequence). V lost 4 bases to trimming and J lost 0 bases; unmatched junction nucleotides: 8. The CDR3 loop spans 17 amino acids. CDR3: CASSTTGQGPSTDTQYF. DNA for the CDR3: TGTGCCAGTAGTACAACTGGACAGGGGCCCAGCACAGATACGCAGTATTTT.

This rearrangement joins TRBV4-3 to TRBJ1-4, with D possibly TRBD1 on 6 matching bases. V was shortened by 5 bases and J by 8 bases, with 12 bases between the two germline ends. The CDR3 loop spans 13 amino acids. Germline V gene data show CDR1 as LGHNA and CDR2 as YSLEER. The CDR3 spells CASSWTAGEKLFF. The CDR3 DNA reads as TGCGCCAGCAGCTGGACAGCTGGGGAAAAACTGTTTTTT.

The chain is built from TRBV5-5 and TRBJ2-2; 9 bases are shared with TRBD1. Germline V lookup: CDR1 SGHKS, CDR2 YYEKEE (reference sequence). Trimming cost V 5 bases and J 1 base; bases outside gene matches: 3. The CDR3 consists of 15 residues. As DNA, the CDR3 is TGTGCCAGCAGAAGACAGGGGGTGAACACCGGGGAGCTGTTTTTT. It codes for CASRRQGVNTGELFF. The whole variable domain, remainder taken from reference TRBV5-5 and TRBJ2-2, is DAGVTQSPTHLIKTRGQQVTLRCSPISGHKSVSWYQQVLGQGPQFIFQYYEKEERGRGNFPDRFSARQFPNYSSELNVNALLLGDSALYLCASRRQGVNTGELFFGEGSRLTVL.

This clone has only a few counts. This rearrangement joins TRBV5-3 to TRBJ2-4; D is perhaps TRBD1 (5 bases). Being an ORF, TRBV5-3 has a function that is uncertain. CDR3 length: 19 residues. Trimming removed 2 bases at V and 0 bases at J, with 21 bases between. The CDR3 DNA is TGTGCCAGAAGCTTCGCGCAGGGTGGGTCAAGGGGAGCCAAAAACATTCAGTACTTC. This encodes CARSFAQGGSRGAKNIQYF.